This T cell receptor beta chain was sequenced during a study of cytomegalovirus exposure and HLA in healthy donors. Whole-study results and caveats: A later analysis revealed that TCR association rates differed between HLA loci, peaking at DRB1 and bottoming out at HLA-C. Accurate HLA-A and HLA-B prediction from TCR beta sequences was reported for most subjects. Links to common viral pathogens appeared, in a later analysis, for several of the most significant clusters. Sequence variants that were highly shared formed a cluster that was likely a sequencing artifact.

The PCR contained 60 Vbeta and 13 Jbeta primers. Method: immunoSEQ multiplex PCR; TCRdb's copy keeps in-frame clones and lacks some. The data show about 100,000 clones, with about 76% seen just once and approximately 3.9% held by the top ten. V gave up 3 bases and J gave up 8 bases, with 10 bases separating them. CDR3 size: 12 residues. Per germline, CDR1 MNHEY and CDR2 SVGAGI. In this sample, this clone turned up a few times. Antigen: not known. The J gene is TRBJ1-1, the V gene TRBV6-5; D gene unclear. The sequenced material came from PBMCs. The TCR was taken from a woman between 65 and 79 years old in good health and CMV-seropositive. The CDR3 bases are TGTGCCAGCAGTTATCGGGGTGAGGAAGCTTTCTTT. The encoded protein is CASSYRGEEAFF.